This TCR beta chain was recorded in a study of T cells after yellow fever vaccination (dated by TCRdb to about 2019). General notes on the study: Libraries from fractions with low cell numbers were prepared with the SMART-Seq v4 Ultra Low Input RNA kit. To follow T-cell clones before and after both primary and booster YFV17D yellow fever vaccination, bulk TCR alpha and beta repertoires underwent longitudinal sequencing. Two healthy male donors, one aged 18 to 30 and one aged 30 to 40 years, were included in the cohort. Blood samples were taken at several timepoints before and after primary and secondary immunization, and bulk PBMC replicates and cell subsets were isolated. Results and caveats for the whole study, not just this receptor: Most clones expanded after primary vaccination were re-detected after the booster (approximately 96% of CD4 and around 86% of CD8), suggesting broad memory maintenance. Computational filtering was required because FACS-sorted repertoires could contain abundant contaminating clonotypes from the bulk population. A small share of clonotypes occurred in both CD4 and CD8 compartments, likely arising from convergent recombination. Compared with the primary T-cell response, the secondary T-cell response was weaker but faster, peaking on day 5 rather than day 15. The study included only a couple of donors, which limits how far the findings can be generalized.

This clonotype came up many times. It has no known antigen specificity. No base quality values were provided; no much bigger clone lies one nucleotide off. Including the terminal cysteine and phenylalanine, the CDR3 comprises 13 residues. Only the CDR3 portion is preserved as DNA: 39 bases, with reading frame beginning at the first base. Cut back by 6 bases and 8 bases, the V and J ends lie 14 bases apart. CDR1 SGHTA and CDR2 FQGNSA were looked up in the germline V gene. The listed sequencing device is Illumina NovaSeq 6000. TCR cDNA was synthesized by 5'RACE template switching, which introduced a universal primer site and unique molecular identifiers. Priming for cDNA synthesis came from both the TCR alpha and TCR beta constant segments. Library amplification involved two PCR steps, and the second step added sample barcodes and sequencing adapters. Sequencing of libraries was performed on Illumina HiSeq 2500 (2x100 bp) or NovaSeq (2x150 bp). As for how the authors treated the data: MIGEC was used to demultiplex reads and collapse the reads into UMI consensus sequences, and MiXCR was used for V(D)J alignment. Vaccine-responding clonotypes were defined with edgeR using replicate PBMC samples, requiring FDR below 0.01 and a log2 fold change above 5 up to day 15. Bulk clonotypes were assigned CD4 or CD8 identity according to which sequenced CD4 or CD8 repertoire held them at higher abundance. TCRdb redid the processing of the public reads, applying fastp at Q25 and MiXCR, and retained in-frame beta chains. CDR3 protein sequences are deduplicated, and each keeps its most common genes and DNA. TCRdb, rather than the study authors, made the V and J calls. In all, the sample holds some 340,000 distinct CDR3 sequences, and around 11% of those were seen once. About 3% of the sample is in the top ten clones.

What the treatment or condition label conveys for this sample: live attenuated yellow fever vaccine strain. A standard Ficoll-Paque protocol was used to isolate PBMCs from peripheral blood. Dynabeads CD4 and CD8 positive selection kits were used to isolate the CD4 and CD8 T-cell fractions. RNA was extracted with TriZol from bulk PBMCs, CD4 and CD8 fractions, and dextramer-positive and dextramer-negative fractions. The TCR originated in a man younger than 35 who received the YFV17D yellow fever vaccine. The sample consisted of CD4+ T cells sorted from PBMCs, taken 45 days after the yellow fever booster vaccination. This chain joins TRBV7-2 to TRBJ2-1; no D gene can be assigned with confidence. The DNA is as follows: TGTGCCAGCAGTTTTTCTCTAGGCGATGAGCAGTTCTTC. Its protein product is CASSFSLGDEQFF.